This entry concerns a single T cell receptor beta chain. The source of the sample is a study of blood T cell repertoires in COVID-19. CDR1 is LGHNA, CDR2 YNFKEQ, per germline. CDR3 length: 16 residues. V was pared by 5 bases and J by 7 bases, with 23 bases between. TCRdb's table, derived via immunoSEQ multiplex PCR, lists solely in-frame clones and lacks some. Of approximately 120,000 clones listed, 80% to 95% are singletons. The receptor was isolated from a man aged 45-60 years with COVID-19, enrolled during active disease. This chain uses TRBV4-2 with TRBJ1-1; the D is unclear. Sequencing was performed on peripheral blood. CDR3 sequence reads: CASSGYEGSLLGEAFF. The CDR3 DNA sequence: TGTGCCAGCAGCGGATACGAGGGCTCGTTGCTCGGTGAAGCTTTCTTT.